A selection of T cell receptor beta chains follows, all from one sample in a study of blood T cell repertoires in COVID-19. Sequencing used immunoSEQ multiplex PCR; TCRdb keeps in-frame clones, though not all of them. The table has about 55,000 clones, about 93% seen once; the top ten hold more than 15%. Sequencing was done on a sample of peripheral blood. Receptors were obtained from a man older than 75 with acute or convalescent COVID-19. Both conserved end residues are part of each CDR3. The D gene is left open where the match is weak. Not every row has a clone size; where given, it reads once, few, many or a size class.

clone_size: -
v_call: TRBV5-4
j_call: TRBJ1-6
d_call: TRBD1
cdr3_nt: TGTGCCAGCAGCTACGACAGGGGGCGAAATTCACCCCTCCACTTT
cdr3_aa: CASSYDRGRNSPLHF

clone_size: -
v_call: TRBV5-1
j_call: TRBJ2-1
d_call: -
cdr3_nt: TGCGCCAGCAGCTCGCTGGGGGGGGCCCGACAAGGTGAGCAGTTCTTC
cdr3_aa: CASSSLGGARQGEQFF

clone_size: -
v_call: TRBV3-1/TRBV3-2
j_call: TRBJ2-7
d_call: TRBD2
cdr3_nt: TGTGCCAGCAGCCAGGGACTAGCGGGGCTGGCCTACGAGCAGTACTTC
cdr3_aa: CASSQGLAGLAYEQYF

clone_size: -
v_call: TRBV19
j_call: TRBJ2-3
d_call: -
cdr3_nt: TGTGCCAGTAGTATAGGTGGCCACACAGATACGCAGTATTTT
cdr3_aa: CASSIGGHTDTQYF

clone_size: -
v_call: TRBV5-6
j_call: TRBJ2-3
d_call: TRBD2
cdr3_nt: TGTGCCAGCAGCTTGAAATTAGCGGGGGGTACAGATACGCAGTATTTT
cdr3_aa: CASSLKLAGGTDTQYF

clone_size: -
v_call: TRBV5-1
j_call: TRBJ1-1
d_call: -
cdr3_nt: TGCGCCAGCAACCCCCTAGGGGCGAACACTGAAGCTTTCTTT
cdr3_aa: CASNPLGANTEAFF

clone_size: -
v_call: TRBV15
j_call: TRBJ1-1
d_call: -
cdr3_nt: TGTGCCACCAGCGTCAGAAAGTTCGACACTGAAGCTTTCTTT
cdr3_aa: CATSVRKFDTEAFF

clone_size: -
v_call: TRBV6-5
j_call: TRBJ2-5
d_call: -
cdr3_nt: TGTGCCAGCAGTTACTCCGGGCCAGGGGCAGGAGAGACCCAGTACTTC
cdr3_aa: CASSYSGPGAGETQYF

clone_size: -
v_call: TRBV4-2
j_call: TRBJ2-2
d_call: TRBD2
cdr3_nt: TGTGCCAGCAGCCAAGAAGGGCCAGCGGGGAGGGCTGACACCGGGGAGCTGTTTTTT
cdr3_aa: CASSQEGPAGRADTGELFF

clone_size: -
v_call: TRBV2
j_call: TRBJ2-3
d_call: -
cdr3_nt: TGTGCCAGCAGGGACAGCTCTAGCACAGATACGCAGTATTTT
cdr3_aa: CASRDSSSTDTQYF

clone_size: once
v_call: TRBV9
j_call: TRBJ1-2
d_call: -
cdr3_nt: TGTGCCAGCAGCGTAGATCGGGATGGCTACACCTTC
cdr3_aa: CASSVDRDGYTF

clone_size: -
v_call: TRBV19
j_call: TRBJ1-6
d_call: -
cdr3_nt: TGTGCCAGTAGGGGCCAAAATTTATATCAACCCCTCCACTTT
cdr3_aa: CASRGQNLYQPLHF

clone_size: -
v_call: TRBV19
j_call: TRBJ1-2
d_call: -
cdr3_nt: TGTGCCAGTAGTATAGCCCCGGACAGCCATGGCTACACCTTC
cdr3_aa: CASSIAPDSHGYTF

clone_size: -
v_call: TRBV6-1
j_call: TRBJ1-3
d_call: -
cdr3_nt: TGTGCCAGCAGTGTCTCCGTCTCCGTCTCTGGAAACACCATATATTTT
cdr3_aa: CASSVSVSVSGNTIYF

clone_size: -
v_call: TRBV10-3
j_call: TRBJ2-2
d_call: TRBD2
cdr3_nt: TGTGCCATCAGTGGATTCGGCGGGGGGGCCCCCACCGGGGAGCTGTTTTTT
cdr3_aa: CAISGFGGGAPTGELFF

clone_size: -
v_call: TRBV7-2
j_call: TRBJ2-7
d_call: TRBD2
cdr3_nt: TGTGCCAGCAGCTTAGTGCTAGCGGGGGGGCCCCACGAGCAGTACTTC
cdr3_aa: CASSLVLAGGPHEQYF

clone_size: -
v_call: TRBV6-5
j_call: TRBJ1-2
d_call: -
cdr3_nt: TGTGCCAGCACCCTCCGGGGTCTCGGGGGCTACACCTTC
cdr3_aa: CASTLRGLGGYTF

clone_size: -
v_call: TRBV5-1
j_call: TRBJ2-5
d_call: TRBD1
cdr3_nt: TGCGCCAGCAGCTTGGTTCAGGGGGAAGAGACCCAGTACTTC
cdr3_aa: CASSLVQGEETQYF

clone_size: -
v_call: TRBV18
j_call: TRBJ1-2
d_call: -
cdr3_nt: TGTGCCAGCTCACCAGTCGGACAGAACTATGGCTACACCTTC
cdr3_aa: CASSPVGQNYGYTF

clone_size: -
v_call: TRBV6-5
j_call: TRBJ2-7
d_call: TRBD1
cdr3_nt: TGTGCCAGCAGTTACCCTTCACAGGGGGGCTACGAGCAGTACTTC
cdr3_aa: CASSYPSQGGYEQYF

clone_size: -
v_call: TRBV6-5
j_call: TRBJ2-7
d_call: -
cdr3_nt: TGTGCCAGCACGGACACCGATATCGACGAGCAGTACTTC
cdr3_aa: CASTDTDIDEQYF

clone_size: -
v_call: TRBV12-3/TRBV12-4
j_call: TRBJ1-1
d_call: -
cdr3_nt: TGTGCCAGCAGTTATCGGGTGGAAGCTTTCTTT
cdr3_aa: CASSYRVEAFF

clone_size: -
v_call: TRBV4-2
j_call: TRBJ2-7
d_call: TRBD2
cdr3_nt: TGTGCCAGCAGCCAAGATAGCGGGGGGGCCTCCTACGAGCAGTACTTC
cdr3_aa: CASSQDSGGASYEQYF

clone_size: -
v_call: TRBV13
j_call: TRBJ2-7
d_call: TRBD2
cdr3_nt: TGTGCCAGCAGCTTCGGACTAGCGGGGAACTACGAGCAGTACTTC
cdr3_aa: CASSFGLAGNYEQYF

clone_size: -
v_call: TRBV19
j_call: TRBJ1-2
d_call: TRBD1
cdr3_nt: TGTGCCAGTACTTCAAACAGGGGGCATAGCTATGGCTACACCTTC
cdr3_aa: CASTSNRGHSYGYTF

clone_size: -
v_call: TRBV2
j_call: TRBJ2-6
d_call: -
cdr3_nt: TGTGCCAGCAGTGACTGGGCTTCCGGGGCCAACGTCCTGACTTTC
cdr3_aa: CASSDWASGANVLTF

clone_size: -
v_call: TRBV7-2
j_call: TRBJ1-2
d_call: -
cdr3_nt: TGTGCCAGCAGCCTACGTTGGGCAGGGACCGCGGGGGGCTACACCTTC
cdr3_aa: CASSLRWAGTAGGYTF

clone_size: -
v_call: TRBV9
j_call: TRBJ2-3
d_call: -
cdr3_nt: TGTGCCAGCAGCCCGACGGCGGGGAGTATAGATACGCAGTATTTT
cdr3_aa: CASSPTAGSIDTQYF

clone_size: -
v_call: TRBV7-9
j_call: TRBJ2-1
d_call: TRBD1
cdr3_nt: TGTGCCAGCAGCTCCGGGACAGGCTACAATGAGCAGTTCTTC
cdr3_aa: CASSSGTGYNEQFF

clone_size: -
v_call: TRBV7-2
j_call: TRBJ2-1
d_call: -
cdr3_nt: TGTGCCAGCACCCCCGGCTGGGGGAGGTACAATGAGCAGTTCTTC
cdr3_aa: CASTPGWGRYNEQFF